The rows below give T cell receptor beta chains drawn from one sample of a study of T cells after yellow fever vaccination. TCRdb reprocessed the 5' RACE reads via MiXCR and lists one record per CDR3 protein. The sample holds approximately 90,000 distinct CDR3 sequences, 10% to 15% seen once. The sample in question was CD8+ T cells not binding an NS4B(214-222) dextramer, sorted from PBMCs, obtained roughly 23 days after the first yellow fever vaccination. These receptors came from a man aged 18 to 30 who received the YFV17D yellow fever vaccine. Both conserved end residues are part of each CDR3. A D gene is named only where the DNA matches it firmly. Size is stated for part of the rows, as once, few or many counts, or as a class when the clone is expanded.

DNA: TGTGCCAGCAGTTTTTTTCGACTAGCGGTCTACAATGAGCAGTTCTTC
CDR3: CASSFFRLAVYNEQFF
D: TRBD2
J: TRBJ2-1
size: few
V: TRBV12-3/TRBV12-4

DNA: TGCGCCAGCAGCTTAGCGGTAATCTCTTACGAGCAGTACTTC
CDR3: CASSLAVISYEQYF
D: NA
J: TRBJ2-7
size: few
V: TRBV5-1

DNA: TGTGCCAGCAGTCCCCGGCGGGGGGCCGGGGAGCTGTTTTTT
CDR3: CASSPRRGAGELFF
D: TRBD2
J: TRBJ2-2
size: few
V: TRBV6-2/TRBV6-3

DNA: TGTGCCGGGGGGGGGATGCGAACAGATACGCAGTATTTT
CDR3: CAGGGMRTDTQYF
D: TRBD2
J: TRBJ2-3
size: NA
V: TRBV6-2/TRBV6-3

DNA: TGTGCCAGCAGCGCCGGACAGGGGAGTGATGAGCAGTTCTTC
CDR3: CASSAGQGSDEQFF
D: TRBD1
J: TRBJ2-1
size: few
V: TRBV5-6

DNA: TGTGCCAGCGGCCCCGGGCGACAGCACAATGAGCAGTTCTTC
CDR3: CASGPGRQHNEQFF
D: NA
J: TRBJ2-1
size: NA
V: TRBV4-2

DNA: TGTGCCAGCAGTGAATACCCTCGCGGCGTGGGGGGCTACACCTTC
CDR3: CASSEYPRGVGGYTF
D: NA
J: TRBJ1-2
size: NA
V: TRBV2

DNA: TGTGCCAGCAGTATGGGAGCCGGGGTAATTCTACCATATTATGGCTACACCTTC
CDR3: CASSMGAGVILPYYGYTF
D: NA
J: TRBJ1-2
size: NA
V: TRBV25-1

DNA: TGCGCCAGCAGCCAGCCCCCCGGGACAGGGGGGGAAAAACTGTTTTTT
CDR3: CASSQPPGTGGEKLFF
D: TRBD1
J: TRBJ1-4
size: NA
V: TRBV4-1

DNA: TGTGCCATCAGTGAGTCCCTCGACAGGGGGGACGAGACCCAGTACTTC
CDR3: CAISESLDRGDETQYF
D: TRBD1
J: TRBJ2-5
size: NA
V: TRBV10-3

DNA: TGTGCCAGCAGCGCGGCCCCTAGCGGGGGGGCCTGGACCCTGTACTTC
CDR3: CASSAAPSGGAWTLYF
D: TRBD2
J: TRBJ2-5
size: NA
V: TRBV7-2

DNA: TGTGCCAGCAGCCCCGTCGCTACCCCCTACGAGCAGTACTTC
CDR3: CASSPVATPYEQYF
D: NA
J: TRBJ2-7
size: few
V: TRBV5-5

DNA: TGCGCCAGCAGCTTGGCTGTTGGCGAGGGGTGGACTGGCTACACCTTC
CDR3: CASSLAVGEGWTGYTF
D: NA
J: TRBJ1-2
size: NA
V: TRBV5-1

DNA: TGTGCCAGCAGCCCCACCGGACTAGCGGCTAACGGGGAGCTGTTTTTT
CDR3: CASSPTGLAANGELFF
D: TRBD2
J: TRBJ2-2
size: few
V: TRBV3-1

DNA: TGTGCCAGCACTCTCAGGGCGTCCATTCTAACCGCGAACACCGGGGAGCTGTTTTTT
CDR3: CASTLRASILTANTGELFF
D: NA
J: TRBJ2-2
size: once
V: TRBV6-1

DNA: TGTGCCAGCAGTTACTCAAATCTGGGGACCGAGATTACGAAGGGGCAGTACTTC
CDR3: CASSYSNLGTEITKGQYF
D: NA
J: TRBJ2-7
size: few
V: TRBV6-2/TRBV6-3

DNA: TGTGCCAGTAGTATAGTTCCGGGGAGAAACACTGAAGCTTTCTTT
CDR3: CASSIVPGRNTEAFF
D: NA
J: TRBJ1-1
size: few
V: TRBV19

DNA: TGCAGCGTTCCCAGCCGGGGTAGAACCGGGGAGCTGTTTTTT
CDR3: CSVPSRGRTGELFF
D: NA
J: TRBJ2-2
size: many
V: TRBV29-1

DNA: TGTGCCAGCAGCGGTGACGGGGGTGTATTCGCCGGGGAGCTGTTTTTT
CDR3: CASSGDGGVFAGELFF
D: NA
J: TRBJ2-2
size: NA
V: TRBV9